This TCR beta chain derives from a study of control samples from healthy donors and cancer patients (dated by TCRdb to 2019 to 2021). Comment on this clone: Its antigen specificity is not known. The record has no base qualities; no much larger clone is one base away.

CDR3 length: 13 amino acids, cysteine to phenylalanine. Of all the DNA, just the CDR3 is kept, 39 bases in frame from base 1. V lost 6 bases and J lost 0 bases; the stretch between them is 6 bases long. Reading the germline V gene gives CDR1 MDHEN and CDR2 SYDVKM. The library was built by means of the immunoSEQ multiplex PCR assay. TCRdb holds this immuneACCESS table with in-frame rearrangements only. Some clones are missing; in checked studies, unresolved V genes explain under half, and the rest has no known cause. The sample records 100,000 to 150,000 clones, roughly 90% of which are singletons. More than 2% of the sample comes from the top ten.

The source is a man in his late teens or twenties in good health. Sequencing was done on a sample of blood. The chain was built from TRBV28 and TRBJ1-5; the D gene is not confidently resolved. The CDR3 corresponds to CASSWYSNQPQHF. The DNA sequence follows: TGTGCCAGCAGCTGGTATAGCAATCAGCCCCAGCATTTT. The variable domain in full, with residues beyond the CDR3 obtained from the reference TRBV28 and TRBJ1-5 genes, is DVKVTQSSRYLVKRTGEKVFLECVQDMDHENMFWYRQDPGLGLRLIYFSYDVKMKEKGDIPEGYSVSREKKERFSLILESASTNQTSMYLCASSWYSNQPQHFGDGTRLSIL.